The clone carrying this T cell receptor (beta chain) was recorded only once. Its antigen is unknown. This entry is derived from a study of cytomegalovirus exposure and HLA in healthy donors. This table comes from immunoSEQ multiplex PCR, and its TCRdb copy is limited to in-frame clones, with some not included. The sample includes 180,000 or so clones, approximately 89% of them seen just once. Notes on the study in general: Clusters of TCRs from the first cohort tended to co-occur in the 120 or so validation repertoires (as a later analysis found).

V shed 0 bases and J shed 4 bases, with 16 bases lying between them. Germline-derived CDR1 and CDR2 are LGHNA and YSLEER. The CDR3 is made up of 16 amino acids. This TCR was sampled from a man in his late teens or twenties in good health and CMV-seropositive. The sample consisted of PBMCs. This sequence joins TRBV4-3 and TRBJ2-7; tentative D call: TRBD1 (5 bases). The CDR3 loop reads CASSQERGTGVYEQYF. DNA of the CDR3: TGCGCCAGCAGCCAAGAAAGGGGAACTGGGGTATACGAGCAGTACTTC.